What follows is one TCR beta chain and its context. Antigen: not known. Methotrexate plus calcineurin inhibitor accompanied controls' myeloablative marrow transplants; sampling was 1 year later. Measured with immunoSEQ multiplex PCR; TCRdb has only the in-frame clones, and not every one. The repertoire includes approximately 5,000 clones, roughly 73% of them detected once, and roughly 57% sits in the top ten. V lost 8 bases to trimming and J lost 11 bases; unmatched junction nucleotides: 12. Germline lookup yields CDR1 WSHSY and CDR2 SAAADI. The CDR3 length is 13 residues. This entry is derived from a study of T cells after posttransplantation cyclophosphamide. Whole-study results and caveats: Later post-transplant blood repertoires were often dominated by donor CD8+ memory clones.

This sample comprised PBMCs, obtained roughly 340 days after allogeneic stem cell transplant with calcineurin inhibitor and methotrexate. This receptor was identified in a female patient aged 50-59 years who received an allogeneic stem cell transplant from an unrelated donor, was CMV-positive, and had acute and chronic GVHD. Some T cells may be provided by the graft donor. V and J are TRBV10-2 and TRBJ1-1, with 9 bases identical to TRBD1. CDR3 nucleotide sequence: TGCGCCAGCGGGGCTACAGGGGGCATCCCGGCTTTCTTT. It codes for CASGATGGIPAFF.